This TCR beta chain came from a study of regulatory T cells in long-lasting Graves disease (dated by TCRdb to the early 2020s). With respect to the entire study: Persistent Graves' disease was defined as antithyroid drug treatment for over 5 years with persistently positive TSH receptor autoantibodies. In the clinical cohort, patients with persistent Graves' disease had used antithyroid drugs for an average of around 9.9 years. Patients with persistent Graves' disease were compared with patients with newly diagnosed Graves' disease using TCR sequencing and RNA sequencing of peripheral blood. A total of roughly 35 samples underwent TCR sequencing: 13 from persistent and some 20 from newly diagnosed Graves' disease patients. The study was conducted in China and was registered as a clinical trial. General findings and caveats noted by the study authors: The small sample size was acknowledged by the authors as a limitation that may reduce accuracy. Sequencing and analysis were restricted to the TCR beta chain. Preferential use of TRBV28, TRBJ1-2 and TRBJ2-5 was observed in persistent disease, whereas TRBV20-1 and TRBJ2-1 were favored in newly diagnosed disease. Because the primary lesion, thyroid tissue, could not be accessed, the study looked at peripheral blood alone. Persistent Graves' disease patients showed lower TCR Shannon entropy and fewer highly expanded clones than newly diagnosed patients, suggesting clonal expansion. More public clonotypes were shared among persistent patients (roughly 2,700) than among newly diagnosed patients (roughly 1,000).

To note about this clonotype: The antigen this receptor binds is unknown. No base quality information exists; no much larger clone differs at one position.

The time point label, read with the paper, signifies: persistent/refractory GD, antithyroid drugs over 5 years with positive TRAb. RNA was extracted from PBMCs in TRIzol for both TCR sequencing and RNA sequencing. The diagnosis of Graves' disease was made according to American Thyroid Association guidelines. The patients came from an endocrinology department in Xi'an, China. From each patient, around 9 milliliters of peripheral blood was collected into an EDTA anticoagulant tube. PBMCs were isolated by Ficoll Paque Plus density gradient separation without further T cell sorting. An Agilent 2100 Bioanalyzer and agarose gel were used to check RNA quality, and a NanoDrop 2000 was used to measure RNA concentration. The library was made by multiplex PCR. TCRdb lists the instrument as Illumina HiSeq 4000. CDR3 regions were amplified by Arm-PCR with iRepertoire HTBI primers to construct TCR beta libraries. PCR products were gel purified before sequencing. The authors' analysis ran thus. Gene usage analysis of CDR3 amino acid clonotypes used the 62 TRBV and 14 to 15 TRBJ segments found across samples. COPE and FqMerger were used to merge the filtered high-quality paired reads into contigs. BLAST was used to align contigs to IMGT TRBV, TRBD and TRBJ reference genes, with CDR3 defined following IMGT. Any clonotype with a frequency above 0.1% was classified as a highly expanded clone. Repertoire diversity was measured by Shannon entropy, and V-J evenness by the Gini coefficient. Clonotypes shared by more than one individual were considered public. The public reads were reprocessed in TCRdb via fastp at Q25 and MiXCR, keeping in-frame beta chains. Rows with one shared CDR3 protein collapse into an entry with the most common genes and DNA. The V and J calls were not made by the authors but by TCRdb's processing. Present in this sample are 400,000 or so distinct CDR3 sequences, 20% to 25% of which were seen just once. The ten largest make up approximately 28% of the sample.

The CDR3 goes from the cysteine to the phenylalanine over 12 residues. The only DNA kept is the CDR3, 36 bases in frame from the first base. Based on the germline V gene (reference sequence), the CDR1 and CDR2 sequences are LGHDT and YNNKEL. V and J are truncated by 5 bases and 4 bases respectively, leaving an intervening sequence of 9 bases. The sample in question was peripheral blood mononuclear cells (PBMCs), obtained when the disease was refractory, from a patient treated with antithyroid drugs. Recombination linked TRBV3-1 to TRBJ2-7, with no confidently assigned D gene. This sequence originates from a female donor with Graves disease. The base sequence is TGTGCCAGCAGCGTACTTCCATACGAGCAGTACTTC. Translated, it reads CASSVLPYEQYF.